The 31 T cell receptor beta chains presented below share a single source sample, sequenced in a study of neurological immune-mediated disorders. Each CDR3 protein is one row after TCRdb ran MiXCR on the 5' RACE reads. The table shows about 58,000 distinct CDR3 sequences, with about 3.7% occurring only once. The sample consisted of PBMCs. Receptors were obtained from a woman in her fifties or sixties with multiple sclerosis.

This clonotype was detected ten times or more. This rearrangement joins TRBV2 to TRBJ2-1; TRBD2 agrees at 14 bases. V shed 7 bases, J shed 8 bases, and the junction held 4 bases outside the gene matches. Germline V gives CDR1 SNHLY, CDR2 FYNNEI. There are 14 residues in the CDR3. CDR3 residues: CASTLGLAGDEQFF. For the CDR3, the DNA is TGTGCCAGCACCTTGGGACTAGCGGGGGATGAGCAGTTCTTC.

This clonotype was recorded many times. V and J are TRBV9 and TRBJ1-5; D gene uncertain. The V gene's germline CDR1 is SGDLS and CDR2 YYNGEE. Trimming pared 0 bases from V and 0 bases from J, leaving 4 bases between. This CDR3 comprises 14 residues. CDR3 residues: CASSVGYSNQPQHF. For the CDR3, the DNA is TGTGCCAGCAGCGTAGGATATAGCAATCAGCCCCAGCATTTT.

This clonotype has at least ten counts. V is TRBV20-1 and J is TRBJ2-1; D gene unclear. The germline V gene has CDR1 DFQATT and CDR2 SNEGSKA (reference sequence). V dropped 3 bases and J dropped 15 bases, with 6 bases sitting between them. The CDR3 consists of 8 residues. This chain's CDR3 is CSARHRFF. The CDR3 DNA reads TGCAGTGCTAGGCACAGGTTCTTC.

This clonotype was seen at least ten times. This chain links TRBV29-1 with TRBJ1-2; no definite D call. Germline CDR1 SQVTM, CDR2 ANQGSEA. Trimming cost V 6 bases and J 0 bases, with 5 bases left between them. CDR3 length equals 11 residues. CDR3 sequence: CSVAANYGYTF. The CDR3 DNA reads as TGCAGCGTCGCAGCTAACTATGGCTACACCTTC.

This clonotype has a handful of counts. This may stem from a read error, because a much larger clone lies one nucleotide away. Here the CDR3 DNA reads TGTGCCAGCAGCAGCGGCCAAGAGCAAGAAGAGCAGTACTTC. Protein: CASSSGQEQEEQYF. The V call is TRBV5-6, the J call TRBJ2-7, with D tentatively TRBD2 (5 bases). V shed 4 bases and J shed 7 bases, with 18 bases lying between them. The germline CDR1 and CDR2 sequences are SGHDT and YYEEEE. The CDR3 runs to 14 residues.

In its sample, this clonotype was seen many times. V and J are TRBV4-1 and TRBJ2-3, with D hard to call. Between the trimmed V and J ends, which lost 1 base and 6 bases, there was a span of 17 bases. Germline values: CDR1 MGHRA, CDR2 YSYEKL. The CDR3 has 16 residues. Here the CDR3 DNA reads TGCGCCAGCAGCCAAGTAGACACCGGGCCGGTGGATACGCAGTATTTT. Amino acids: CASSQVDTGPVDTQYF.

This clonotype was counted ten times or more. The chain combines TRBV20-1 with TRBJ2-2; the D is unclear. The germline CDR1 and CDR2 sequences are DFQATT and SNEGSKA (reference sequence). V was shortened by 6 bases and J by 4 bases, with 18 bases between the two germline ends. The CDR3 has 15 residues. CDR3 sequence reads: CSADRPDDGTGELFF. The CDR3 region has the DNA TGCAGTGCGGACCGGCCCGACGATGGCACCGGGGAGCTGTTTTTT.

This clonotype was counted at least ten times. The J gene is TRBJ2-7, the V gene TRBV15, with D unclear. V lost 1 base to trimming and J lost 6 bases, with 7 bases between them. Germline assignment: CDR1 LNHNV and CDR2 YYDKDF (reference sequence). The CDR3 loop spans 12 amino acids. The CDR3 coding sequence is TGTGCCACCAGCAGAGCTAAGGCCGAGCAGTACTTC. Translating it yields CATSRAKAEQYF.

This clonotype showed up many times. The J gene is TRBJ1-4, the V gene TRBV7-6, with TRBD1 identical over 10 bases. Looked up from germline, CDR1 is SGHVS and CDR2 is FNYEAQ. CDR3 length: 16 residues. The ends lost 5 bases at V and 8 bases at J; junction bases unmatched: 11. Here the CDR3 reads CASSLRPGQGNEKLFF. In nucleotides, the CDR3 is TGTGCCAGCAGCCTTCGCCCGGGACAGGGGAACGAAAAACTGTTTTTT.

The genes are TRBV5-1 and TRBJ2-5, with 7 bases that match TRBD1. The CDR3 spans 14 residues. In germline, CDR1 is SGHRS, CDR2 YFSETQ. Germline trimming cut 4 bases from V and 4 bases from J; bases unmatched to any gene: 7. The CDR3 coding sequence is TGCGCCAGCAGCCCGATGGACAGGAGAGAGACCCAGTACTTC. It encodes CASSPMDRRETQYF. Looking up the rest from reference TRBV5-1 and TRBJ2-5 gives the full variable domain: KAGVTQTPRYLIKTRGQQVTLSCSPISGHRSVSWYQQTPGQGLQFLFEYFSETQRNKGNFPGRFSGRQFSNSRSEMNVSTLELGDSALYLCASSPMDRRETQYFGPGTRLLVL.

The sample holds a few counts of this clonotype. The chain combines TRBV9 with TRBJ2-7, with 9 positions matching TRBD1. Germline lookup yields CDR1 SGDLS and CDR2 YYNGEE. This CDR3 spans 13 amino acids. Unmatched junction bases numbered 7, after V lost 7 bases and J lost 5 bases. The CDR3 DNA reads TGTGCCAGCGGGACAGGGTATAAGCACGAGCAGTACTTC. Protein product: CASGTGYKHEQYF. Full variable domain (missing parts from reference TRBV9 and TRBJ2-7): DSGVTQTPKHLITATGQRVTLRCSPRSGDLSVYWYQQSLDQGLQFLIQYYNGEERAKGNILERFSAQQFPDLHSELNLSSLELGDSALYFCASGTGYKHEQYFGPGTRLTVT.

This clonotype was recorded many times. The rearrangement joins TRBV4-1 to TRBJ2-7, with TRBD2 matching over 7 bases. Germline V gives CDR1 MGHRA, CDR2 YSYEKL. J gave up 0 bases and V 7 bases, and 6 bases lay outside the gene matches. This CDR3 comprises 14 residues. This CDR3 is CASTTSASSYEQYF. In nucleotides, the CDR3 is TGCGCCAGCACAACTAGCGCCAGCTCCTACGAGCAGTACTTC.

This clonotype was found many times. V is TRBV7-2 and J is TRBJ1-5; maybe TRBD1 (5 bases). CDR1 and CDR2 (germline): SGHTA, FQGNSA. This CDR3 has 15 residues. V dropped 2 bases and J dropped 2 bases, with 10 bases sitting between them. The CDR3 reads CASSLSGTGNQPQHF. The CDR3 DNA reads TGTGCCAGCAGCTTATCAGGGACCGGCAATCAGCCCCAGCATTTT.

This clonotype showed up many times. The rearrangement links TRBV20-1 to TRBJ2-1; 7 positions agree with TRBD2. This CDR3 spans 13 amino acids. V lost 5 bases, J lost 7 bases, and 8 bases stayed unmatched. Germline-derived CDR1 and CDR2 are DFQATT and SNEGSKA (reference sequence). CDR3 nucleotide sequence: TGCAGTGCTCAATGGGGGGGAGCAAATGAGCAGTTCTTC. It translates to CSAQWGGANEQFF.

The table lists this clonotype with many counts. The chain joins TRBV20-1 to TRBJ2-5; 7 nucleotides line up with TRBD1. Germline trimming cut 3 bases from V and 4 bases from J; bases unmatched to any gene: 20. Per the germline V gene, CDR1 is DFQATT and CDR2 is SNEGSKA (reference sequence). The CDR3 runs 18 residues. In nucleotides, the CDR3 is TGCAGTGCTAGTCGACTCGGGACAGCGACCTTTCGGAGAGAGACCCAGTACTTC. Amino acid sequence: CSASRLGTATFRRETQYF.

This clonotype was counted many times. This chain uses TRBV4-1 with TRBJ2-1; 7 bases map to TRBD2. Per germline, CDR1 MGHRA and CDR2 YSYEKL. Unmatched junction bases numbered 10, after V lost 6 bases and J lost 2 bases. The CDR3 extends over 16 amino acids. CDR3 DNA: TGCGCCAGCAGGGAGCCGACCGGGAGGACCTACAATGAGCAGTTCTTC. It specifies CASREPTGRTYNEQFF.

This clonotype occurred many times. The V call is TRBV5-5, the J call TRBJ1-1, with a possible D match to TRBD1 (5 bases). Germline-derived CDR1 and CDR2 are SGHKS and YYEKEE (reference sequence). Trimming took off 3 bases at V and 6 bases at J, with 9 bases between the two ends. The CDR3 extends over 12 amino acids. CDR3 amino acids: CASSSLGAEAFF. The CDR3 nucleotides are TGTGCCAGCAGCTCATTGGGGGCTGAAGCTTTCTTT.

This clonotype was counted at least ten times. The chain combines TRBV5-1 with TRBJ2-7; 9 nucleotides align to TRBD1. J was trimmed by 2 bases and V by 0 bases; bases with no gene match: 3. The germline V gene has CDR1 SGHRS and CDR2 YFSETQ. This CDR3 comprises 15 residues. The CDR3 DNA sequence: TGCGCCAGCAGCTTGGTCGGGACAGGGCCCTACGAGCAGTACTTC. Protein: CASSLVGTGPYEQYF.

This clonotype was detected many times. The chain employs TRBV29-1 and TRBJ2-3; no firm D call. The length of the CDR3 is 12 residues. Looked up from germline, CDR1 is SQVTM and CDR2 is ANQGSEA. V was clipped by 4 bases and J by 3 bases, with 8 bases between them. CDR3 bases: TGCAGCGTTGGGGTGGGGACAGATACGCAGTATTTT. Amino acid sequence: CSVGVGTDTQYF.

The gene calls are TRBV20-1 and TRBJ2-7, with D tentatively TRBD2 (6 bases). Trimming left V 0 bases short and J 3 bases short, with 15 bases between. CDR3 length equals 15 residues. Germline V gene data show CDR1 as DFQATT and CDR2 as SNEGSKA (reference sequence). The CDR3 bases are TGCAGTGCTAGAGACCCCGGGACTGGCCGCTACGAGCAGTACTTC. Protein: CSARDPGTGRYEQYF.

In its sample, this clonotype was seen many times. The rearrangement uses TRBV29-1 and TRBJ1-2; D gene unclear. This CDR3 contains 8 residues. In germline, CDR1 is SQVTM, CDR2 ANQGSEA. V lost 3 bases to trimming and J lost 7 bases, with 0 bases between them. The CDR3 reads CSVDGYTF. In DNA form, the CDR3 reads TGCAGCGTTGATGGCTACACCTTC.

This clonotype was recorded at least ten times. This chain's CDR3 is CASSLVLQDTQYF. Written as DNA, the CDR3 is TGTGCCAGCAGCTTAGTGCTCCAAGATACGCAGTATTTT. V and J are TRBV7-9 and TRBJ2-3; D not certain. In germline, CDR1 is SEHNR, CDR2 FQNEAQ (reference sequence). This CDR3 has 13 residues. The germline V and J ends were trimmed by 1 base and 5 bases, with 7 bases remaining between them.

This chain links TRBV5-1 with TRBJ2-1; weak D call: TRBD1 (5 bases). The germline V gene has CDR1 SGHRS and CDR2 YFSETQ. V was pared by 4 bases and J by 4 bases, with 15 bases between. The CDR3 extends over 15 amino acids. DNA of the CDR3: TGCGCCAGCAGCATTGACAGCCCGAATTACAATGAGCAGTTCTTC. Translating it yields CASSIDSPNYNEQFF.

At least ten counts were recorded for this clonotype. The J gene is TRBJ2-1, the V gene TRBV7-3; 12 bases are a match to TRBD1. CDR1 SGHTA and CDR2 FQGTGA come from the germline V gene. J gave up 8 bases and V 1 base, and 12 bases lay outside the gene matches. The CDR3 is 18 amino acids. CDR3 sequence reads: CASSLNWGLGTGGYEQFF. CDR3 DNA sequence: TGTGCCAGCAGCTTAAATTGGGGGTTGGGGACAGGGGGCTATGAGCAGTTCTTC.

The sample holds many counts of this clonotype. The CDR3: CAIRETAEETQYF. CDR3 bases: TGTGCCATCAGAGAGACAGCAGAAGAGACCCAGTACTTC. This chain joins TRBV10-3 and TRBJ2-5, with D perhaps matching TRBD1 (5 bases). Germline-derived CDR1 and CDR2 are ENHRY and SYGVKD. This CDR3 has 13 residues. V was shortened by 6 bases and J by 3 bases, with 11 bases between the two germline ends.

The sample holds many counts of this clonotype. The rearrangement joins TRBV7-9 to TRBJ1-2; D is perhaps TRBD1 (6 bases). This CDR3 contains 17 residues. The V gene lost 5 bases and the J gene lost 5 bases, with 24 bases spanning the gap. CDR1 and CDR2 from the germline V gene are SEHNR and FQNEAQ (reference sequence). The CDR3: CASSPQVGTTQKYGYTF. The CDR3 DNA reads TGTGCCAGCAGCCCCCAAGTCGGGACAACTCAAAAATATGGCTACACCTTC.

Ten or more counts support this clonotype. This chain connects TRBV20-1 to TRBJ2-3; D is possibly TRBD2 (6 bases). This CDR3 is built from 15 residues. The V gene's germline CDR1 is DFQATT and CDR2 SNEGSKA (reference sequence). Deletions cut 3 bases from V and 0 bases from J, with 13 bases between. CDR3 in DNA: TGCAGTGCTAGCCCTCTAGCGAAGAGCACAGATACGCAGTATTTT. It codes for CSASPLAKSTDTQYF.

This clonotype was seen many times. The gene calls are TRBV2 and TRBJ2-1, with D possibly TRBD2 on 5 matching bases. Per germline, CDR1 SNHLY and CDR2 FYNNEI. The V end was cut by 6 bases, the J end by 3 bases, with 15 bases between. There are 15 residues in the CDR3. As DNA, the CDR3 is TGTGCCAGCAGCCCCCGGGGTATATTCTACAATGAGCAGTTCTTC. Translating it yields CASSPRGIFYNEQFF.

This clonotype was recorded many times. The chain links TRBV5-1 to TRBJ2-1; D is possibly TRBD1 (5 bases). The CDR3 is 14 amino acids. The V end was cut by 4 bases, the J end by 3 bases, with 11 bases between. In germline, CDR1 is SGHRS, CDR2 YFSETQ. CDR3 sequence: CASSEDIGYNEQFF. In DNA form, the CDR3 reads TGCGCCAGCAGCGAGGACATTGGCTACAATGAGCAGTTCTTC.

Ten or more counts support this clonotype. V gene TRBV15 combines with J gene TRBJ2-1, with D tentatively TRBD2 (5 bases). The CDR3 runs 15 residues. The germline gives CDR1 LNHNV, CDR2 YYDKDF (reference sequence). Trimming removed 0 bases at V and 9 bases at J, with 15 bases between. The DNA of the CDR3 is TGTGCCACCAGCAGAGATAGCGACTTCCTGAGTGAGCAGTTCTTC. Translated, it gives CATSRDSDFLSEQFF. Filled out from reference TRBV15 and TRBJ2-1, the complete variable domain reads DAMVIQNPRYQVTQFGKPVTLSCSQTLNHNVMYWYQQKSSQAPKLLFHYYDKDFNNEADTPDNFQSRRPNTSFCFLDIRSPGLGDTAMYLCATSRDSDFLSEQFFGPGTRLTVL.

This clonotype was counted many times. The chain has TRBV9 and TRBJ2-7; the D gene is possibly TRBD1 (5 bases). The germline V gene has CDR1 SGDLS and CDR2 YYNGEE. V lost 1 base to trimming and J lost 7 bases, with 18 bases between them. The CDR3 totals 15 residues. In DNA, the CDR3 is TGTGCCAGCAGCGTATATGGGGCTCCCGCCGGGGAGCAGTACTTC. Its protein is CASSVYGAPAGEQYF.